These 30 T cell receptor beta chains were sequenced from one sample in a study of monozygotic twins with inflammatory bowel disease. TCRdb reprocessed the 5' RACE reads, keeping one entry per CDR3 protein, no DNA. The sample totals 400,000 to 500,000 distinct CDR3 sequences. The sample was blood. These TCRs come from a human donor with ulcerative colitis or Crohn's disease, or a healthy co-twin of an affected twin (not recorded which).

The chain recombines TRBV5-5 with TRBJ2-7. The CDR3 loop spans 15 amino acids. Germline CDR1 SGHKS, CDR2 YYEKEE (reference sequence). The CDR3 sequence: CASSKFPQESYEQYF.

The chain carries TRBV5-6 and TRBJ2-3. The CDR3 runs 17 residues. Germline CDR1 reads SGHDT; CDR2 reads YYEEEE. CDR3 loop: CASSLASGLATTDTQYF.

The chain joins TRBV5-4 to TRBJ1-4. The CDR3 has 20 residues. Germline V gene lookup returns CDR1 SGHNT and CDR2 YYREEE (reference sequence). CDR3: CASSSPALRRGLYSNEKLFF. Using reference TRBV5-4 and TRBJ1-4 for the parts outside the CDR3, the full variable domain is ETGVTQSPTHLIKTRGQQVTLRCSSQSGHNTVSWYQQALGQGPQFIFQYYREEENGRGNFPPRFSGLQFPNYSSELNVNALELDDSALYLCASSSPALRRGLYSNEKLFFGSGTQLSVL.

The genes are TRBV29-1 and TRBJ1-5. This CDR3 region has 14 residues. Germline V gene lookup returns CDR1 SQVTM and CDR2 ANQGSEA. CDR3 sequence: CSSQRDGSNQPQHF.

The V gene is TRBV29-1, the J gene TRBJ2-2. Germline CDR1 reads SQVTM; CDR2 reads ANQGSEA. The CDR3 sequence is 11 residues long. This CDR3 reads CSVGRVGELFF.

The chain recombines TRBV18 with TRBJ1-4; TCRdb proposes TRBD1, but this gene call is untestable without DNA. The germline gives CDR1 KGHSH, CDR2 LQKENI. This CDR3 contains 16 residues. The CDR3 loop reads CASSPRQGATNEKLFF. Full variable domain (outside the CDR3, taken from reference TRBV18 and TRBJ1-4): NAGVMQNPRHLVRRRGQEARLRCSPMKGHSHVYWYRQLPEEGLKFMVYLQKENIIDESGMPKERFSAEFPKEGPSILRIQQVVRGDSAAYFCASSPRQGATNEKLFFGSGTQLSVL.

The chain carries TRBV6-5 and TRBJ2-1; TCRdb names TRBD2, which stays unverified in the absence of DNA. The CDR3 totals 15 residues. Germline loops: CDR1 MNHEY, CDR2 SVGAGI. The CDR3 here is CASSYRRVLYNEQFF.

Here the CDR3 reads CASRAGDRSNQPQHF. V and J are TRBV27 and TRBJ1-5; TCRdb returns TRBD1, unconfirmable since there is no DNA. This CDR3 contains 15 residues. In germline, CDR1 is MNHEY, CDR2 SMNVEV (reference sequence).

CDR3 amino acids: CASSLDRGYDQPQHF. The rearrangement joins TRBV28 to TRBJ1-5; with no DNA, the TCRdb D assignment of TRBD1 cannot be verified. This CDR3 spans 15 amino acids. Germline V gives CDR1 MDHEN, CDR2 SYDVKM.

The chain couples TRBV4-1 to TRBJ2-5; the D gene TCRdb calls, TRBD2, cannot be checked with no DNA. The CDR3 runs 14 residues. In germline, CDR1 is MGHRA, CDR2 YSYEKL. The CDR3: CASSQMEEQETQYF.

This rearrangement joins TRBV3-1 to TRBJ2-2; TCRdb indicates TRBD2, and absent DNA this call remains unverified. The CDR3 has 17 residues. Looked up from germline, CDR1 is LGHDT and CDR2 is YNNKEL (reference sequence). The CDR3 loop is CASSQHLAGDNTGELFF.

V and J are TRBV7-8 and TRBJ2-1. This CDR3 has 19 residues. The germline V gene has CDR1 SGHVS and CDR2 FQNEAQ. The CDR3 spells CASSLASNFFVVVSNEQFF.

This rearrangement joins TRBV5-1 to TRBJ1-1; TCRdb designates TRBD1, a call that cannot be tested without DNA. Germline loops: CDR1 SGHRS, CDR2 YFSETQ. The CDR3 consists of 14 residues. The CDR3 loop is CASSTRLGGTEAFF.

The chain couples TRBV9 to TRBJ2-2. CDR1 SGDLS and CDR2 YYNGEE come from the germline V gene. This CDR3 spans 13 amino acids. Here the CDR3 reads CASSVGTGGELFF.

V is TRBV5-1 and J is TRBJ2-1; there is no DNA to check the TCRdb D call of TRBD2. CDR1 and CDR2 from the germline V gene are SGHRS and YFSETQ. This CDR3 has 14 residues. The CDR3 region is CASSLGGRANEQFF.

The rearrangement uses TRBV10-3 and TRBJ1-1; TCRdb names TRBD1, which stays unverified in the absence of DNA. This CDR3 has 15 residues. Per germline, CDR1 ENHRY and CDR2 SYGVKD. The CDR3 sequence: CAISRQTLRNTEAFF.

This chain links TRBV14 with TRBJ2-5. The CDR3 extends over 16 amino acids. Looked up from germline, CDR1 is SGHDN and CDR2 is FVKESK. The CDR3 loop is CASSLYATGVGKTQYF.

V and J are TRBV6-6 and TRBJ2-3; TCRdb indicates TRBD2, and absent DNA this call remains unverified. Germline V gene data show CDR1 as MNHNY and CDR2 as SVGAGI (reference sequence). The CDR3 runs 14 residues. The CDR3 here is CASSYSGGADTQYF.

The V and J genes are TRBV29-1 and TRBJ2-1. There are 11 residues in the CDR3. The germline CDR1 and CDR2 sequences are SQVTM and ANQGSEA. CDR3 loop: CSVPSYNEQFF.

This sequence joins TRBV3-1 and TRBJ2-3; TCRdb lists TRBD2, though no DNA is available to test this call. This CDR3 comprises 15 residues. Germline CDR1 is LGHDT and CDR2 is YNNKEL (reference sequence). CDR3 in amino acids: CASSPFSGRTDTQYF.

CDR3 sequence: CAISGQGRTNQPQHF. The V and J genes are TRBV10-3 and TRBJ1-5; TCRdb designates TRBD1, a call that cannot be tested without DNA. The CDR3 is 15 residues long. Germline CDR1 ENHRY, CDR2 SYGVKD.

The rearrangement uses TRBV5-1 and TRBJ2-5. Looked up from germline, CDR1 is SGHRS and CDR2 is YFSETQ. The length of the CDR3 is 13 residues. The CDR3 sequence: CASSLFGEETQYF.

This chain joins TRBV20-1 and TRBJ1-2; TCRdb designates TRBD1, a call that cannot be tested without DNA. The V gene's germline CDR1 is DFQATT and CDR2 SNEGSKA (reference sequence). CDR3 length: 13 residues. CDR3 region: CSANDRDTYGYTF.

V usage is TRBV7-2 and J usage is TRBJ2-3; TCRdb returns TRBD2, unconfirmable since there is no DNA. Per the germline V gene, CDR1 is SGHTA and CDR2 is FQGNSA. The CDR3 length is 15 residues. CDR3 in amino acids: CASSAQSGGVSTQYF.

V is TRBV20-1 and J is TRBJ2-5; the D call of TRBD2 rests on TCRdb alone, since no DNA is present to check it. The CDR3 length is 15 residues. Germline CDR1 and CDR2: DFQATT and SNEGSKA (reference sequence). The CDR3 sequence is CSATGLAGILKTQYF.

The CDR3 protein is CASSPQGSMGTQYF. The chain has TRBV18 and TRBJ2-5; TCRdb lists TRBD1, though no DNA is available to test this call. Looked up from germline, CDR1 is KGHSH and CDR2 is LQKENI. The CDR3 spans 14 residues.

The V gene is TRBV7-2, the J gene TRBJ1-1. CDR3 length: 15 amino acids. Germline V gene lookup returns CDR1 SGHTA and CDR2 FQGNSA. CDR3 protein: CASSLATGLDTEAFF.

This chain uses TRBV5-6 with TRBJ2-5. This CDR3 has 13 amino acids. Per the germline V gene, CDR1 is SGHDT and CDR2 is YYEEEE. This CDR3 is CASGPLDQETQYF.

CDR3 sequence reads: CATSRGRLADYNEQFF. The rearrangement uses TRBV15 and TRBJ2-1; checking the TCRdb D call of TRBD2 is not possible without DNA. This CDR3 contains 16 residues. Looked up from germline, CDR1 is LNHNV and CDR2 is YYDKDF (reference sequence).

The chain's CDR3 is CASSPSLGSGNTEAFF. The chain is built from TRBV18 and TRBJ1-1. Germline V gives CDR1 KGHSH, CDR2 LQKENI. The CDR3 has 16 residues.